The rows below give T cell receptor beta chains drawn from one sample of a study of T-cell reconstitution after alpha-beta-depleted transplantation in children. TCRdb reprocessed the PCR reads via MiXCR and lists one record per CDR3 protein. The profile shows a few hundred thousand distinct CDR3 sequences, 10% of them singletons. The sequences come from PBMCs from the stem cell graft donor, collected from the stem cell graft. The receptors originated from a human donor who donated a stem cell graft to a child with acute lymphoblastic leukemia. CDR3s include the opening cysteine and the closing phenylalanine or tryptophan. D genes are given only for firm matches. The size entry is marked missing in some rows and otherwise reads once, few, many or a size class.

d_call clone_size j_call v_call cdr3_aa cdr3_nt
NA NA TRBJ2-1 TRBV21-1 CASSIGPPAFNEQFF TGTGCCAGCAGCATCGGCCCGCCGGCCTTCAATGAGCAGTTCTTC
NA many TRBJ2-2 TRBV3-1 CASSRTDFTGELFF TGTGCCAGCAGCCGTACAGATTTCACCGGGGAGCTGTTTTTT
TRBD1 few TRBJ2-3 TRBV10-3 CAISGDRSTDTQYF TGTGCCATCAGTGGGGACAGAAGCACAGATACGCAGTATTTT
NA many TRBJ1-1 TRBV6-2/TRBV6-3 CASSKLTYTVNTEAFF TGTGCCAGCAGCAAATTGACTTACACAGTGAACACTGAAGCTTTCTTT
TRBD2 NA TRBJ2-5 TRBV6-2/TRBV6-3 CASSRLAGGKETQYF TGTGCCAGCAGTCGTCTAGCGGGAGGTAAAGAGACCCAGTACTTC
NA few TRBJ2-7 TRBV20-1 CSARLEFVEQYF TGCAGTGCAAGGCTAGAATTTGTGGAGCAGTACTTC
TRBD2 NA TRBJ2-1 TRBV7-9 CASSLVSGKEQFF TGTGCCAGCAGCTTAGTTAGCGGGAAAGAGCAGTTCTTC
NA few TRBJ1-2 TRBV3-1 CASSPRGRGVYGYTF TGTGCCAGCAGCCCAAGGGGCCGAGGGGTTTATGGCTACACCTTC
NA NA TRBJ2-7 TRBV27 CASSPNRIASFEQYF TGTGCCAGCAGTCCAAATCGGATAGCTAGCTTCGAGCAGTACTTC
NA NA TRBJ2-6 TRBV12-3/TRBV12-4 CASSLTRGVNSGANVLTF TGTGCCAGCAGTTTAACCCGGGGAGTAAACTCTGGGGCCAACGTCCTGACTTTC
TRBD1 NA TRBJ2-1 TRBV28 CASSSPGQGGYNEQFF TGTGCCAGCAGTTCGCCGGGACAGGGGGGCTACAATGAGCAGTTCTTC
NA many TRBJ2-1 TRBV27 CASSLLLWGIANEQFF TGTGCCAGCAGTTTATTGTTGTGGGGGATTGCGAATGAGCAGTTCTTC
NA few TRBJ2-3 TRBV20-1 CSARETAAFDTQYF TGCAGTGCTAGAGAAACAGCTGCTTTCGATACGCAGTATTTT
NA few TRBJ2-7 TRBV7-9 CASSLSGQYEQYF TGTGCCAGCAGCTTATCCGGACAGTACGAGCAGTACTTC
TRBD1 NA TRBJ2-7 TRBV6-2/TRBV6-3 CASSYIEGAHEQYF TGTGCCAGCAGTTACATAGAGGGGGCCCACGAGCAGTACTTC
NA NA TRBJ2-2 TRBV6-1 CASSEPRENTGELFF TGTGCCAGCAGTGAACCCAGGGAAAACACCGGGGAGCTGTTTTTT
NA few TRBJ1-4 TRBV19 CASKNRGQEKLFF TGTGCCAGTAAGAATCGGGGACAAGAAAAACTGTTTTTT
NA few TRBJ2-1 TRBV28 CASSPWGQDEQFF TGTGCCAGCAGTCCCTGGGGCCAGGATGAGCAGTTCTTC
TRBD1 many TRBJ1-5 TRBV20-1 CSGAGTVNQPQHF TGCAGTGGTGCCGGGACAGTCAATCAGCCCCAGCATTTT
NA NA TRBJ1-4 TRBV3-1 CASSQDSGEKLFF TGTGCCAGCAGCCAAGATAGCGGTGAAAAACTGTTTTTT
TRBD1 NA TRBJ2-1 TRBV4-3 CASSQVRDRANNEQFF TGCGCCAGCAGCCAAGTCAGGGACAGGGCTAATAATGAGCAGTTCTTC
NA NA TRBJ1-2 TRBV11-2 CASSSSGNYGYTF TGTGCCAGCAGCTCGAGCGGTAACTATGGCTACACCTTC
NA many TRBJ2-3 TRBV27 CASRYRGTDTQYF TGTGCCAGCAGGTACCGGGGCACAGATACGCAGTATTTT
NA NA TRBJ2-7 TRBV3-1 CASSGSMGSYEQYF TGTGCCAGCAGCGGGAGTATGGGGTCCTACGAGCAGTACTTC
NA few TRBJ1-2 TRBV10-3 CAISESQYGYTF TGTGCCATCAGTGAGTCGCAGTATGGCTACACCTTC
TRBD1 NA TRBJ2-7 TRBV7-2 CASSLAGQTLYEQYF TGTGCCAGCAGCTTAGCGGGACAGACATTATACGAGCAGTACTTC
NA few TRBJ1-4 TRBV28 CASTQVGGRLYEKLFF TGTGCCAGCACCCAAGTCGGGGGGCGTTTGTATGAAAAACTGTTTTTT
NA few TRBJ1-4 TRBV12-3/TRBV12-4 CASQLGDEKLFF TGTGCCAGCCAACTGGGGGATGAAAAACTGTTTTTT
NA NA TRBJ2-4 TRBV18 CASHNLFEGAKNIQYF TGTGCCAGCCACAACCTATTTGAGGGGGCCAAAAACATTCAGTACTTC
TRBD2 few TRBJ2-1 TRBV27 CASSLGASGRTYNEQFF TGTGCCAGCAGTTTAGGAGCTAGCGGCAGAACCTACAATGAGCAGTTCTTC
NA NA TRBJ2-1 TRBV7-6 CASSFESGPYNEQFF TGTGCCAGCAGCTTCGAGTCCGGTCCCTACAATGAGCAGTTCTTC
NA many TRBJ1-3 TRBV7-2 CASSLEDRNTIYF TGTGCCAGCAGCTTAGAGGATAGGAACACCATATATTTT
NA NA TRBJ1-5 TRBV6-2/TRBV6-3 CASRVGRAHQPQHF TGTGCCAGCAGGGTCGGACGGGCCCATCAGCCCCAGCATTTT
TRBD1 few TRBJ2-7 TRBV29-1 CSAGQGLSSYEQYF TGCAGCGCGGGACAGGGGTTGAGCTCCTACGAGCAGTACTTC
NA NA TRBJ2-7 TRBV24-1 CATSVSLSGEQYF TGTGCCACCAGTGTTTCCCTCTCGGGAGAGCAGTACTTC
NA many TRBJ2-5 TRBV9 CASSVNGRRETQYF TGTGCCAGCAGCGTAAACGGGAGAAGAGAGACCCAGTACTTC
NA many TRBJ2-7 TRBV5-1 CASSLVGGSYYEQYF TGCGCCAGCAGCTTGGTAGGCGGGTCGTACTACGAGCAGTACTTC